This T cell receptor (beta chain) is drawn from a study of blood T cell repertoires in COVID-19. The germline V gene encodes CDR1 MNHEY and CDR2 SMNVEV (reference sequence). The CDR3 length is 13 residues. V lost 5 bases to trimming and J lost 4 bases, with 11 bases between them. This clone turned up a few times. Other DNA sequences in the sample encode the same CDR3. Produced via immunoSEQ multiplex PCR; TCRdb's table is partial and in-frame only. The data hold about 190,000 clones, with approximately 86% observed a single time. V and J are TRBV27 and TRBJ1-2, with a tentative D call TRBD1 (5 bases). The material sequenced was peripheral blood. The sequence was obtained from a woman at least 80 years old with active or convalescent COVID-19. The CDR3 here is CASSPRGGYGYTF. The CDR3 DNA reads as TGTGCCAGCAGTCCAAGGGGAGGCTATGGCTACACCTTC.